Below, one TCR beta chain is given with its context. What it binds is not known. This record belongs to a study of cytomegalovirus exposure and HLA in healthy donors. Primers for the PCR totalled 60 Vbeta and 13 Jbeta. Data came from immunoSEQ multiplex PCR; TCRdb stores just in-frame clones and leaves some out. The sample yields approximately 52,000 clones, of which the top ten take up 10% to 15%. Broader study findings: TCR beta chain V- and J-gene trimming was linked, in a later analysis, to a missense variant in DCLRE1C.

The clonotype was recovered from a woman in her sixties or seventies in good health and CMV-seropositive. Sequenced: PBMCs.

The DNA of the CDR3 is TGTGCCAGCAGTGGGCGGCCAGGGGCGAACACCGGGGAGCTGTTTTTT. Translated, it gives CASSGRPGANTGELFF. This chain joins TRBV2 and TRBJ2-2, with D tentatively TRBD1 (6 bases). The V end lost 4 bases, the J end lost 0 bases, and 12 bases lay between the germline ends. Germline V lookup: CDR1 SNHLY, CDR2 FYNNEI. This CDR3 region has 16 residues. The full variable domain, completed using reference TRBV2 and TRBJ2-2, is EPEVTQTPSHQVTQMGQEVILRCVPISNHLYFYWYRQILGQKVEFLVSFYNNEISEKSEIFDDQFSVERPDGSNFTLKIRSTKLEDSAMYFCASSGRPGANTGELFFGEGSRLTVL.